This entry describes one T cell receptor (beta chain). This record comes from a study of blood T cell repertoires in COVID-19. Measured with immunoSEQ multiplex PCR; TCRdb has only the in-frame clones, and not every one. This sample has about 49,000 clones, with roughly nine tenths found just once. Sequencing used peripheral blood. This receptor was obtained from a human donor in a cohort sampled during active COVID-19.

In nucleotides, the CDR3 is TGTGCCAGCAGCGTAGATCTCCAGGAGACCCAGTACTTC. As protein: CASSVDLQETQYF. The rearrangement links TRBV9 to TRBJ2-5; D remains unclear. V gave up 0 bases and J gave up 5 bases, with 8 bases separating them. The CDR3 contains 13 residues. Germline V gene data show CDR1 as SGDLS and CDR2 as YYNGEE.